The 24 T cell receptor beta chains given below trace back to one sample, sequenced in a study of tumor-infiltrating lymphocytes in primary liver carcinoma. Starting material of 500 ng total RNA yielded TCR beta cDNA via a constant-region primer. Amplification in three nested multiplex PCR rounds with slightly modified ARM-PCR gave rise to TCR beta libraries. Use of TRBV1-TRBV30 forward primers with a C-beta reverse primer characterized the first two PCR rounds, which lasted roughly 9 cycles each. TCRdb called the multiplex PCR reads again in MiXCR, with one record for every CDR3 protein. The data show approximately 110,000 distinct CDR3 sequences, about four fifths seen once. For each extraction, RNA and DNA were obtained together from about 19-30 mg of unsorted bulk tissue. The specimen sequenced was liver tumor tissue from sampling region 3. The subset here: tumor region T3, left-lateral pole. The receptors were sampled from a man aged 35 to 55 with primary liver carcinoma and hepatitis B virus infection.

This clonotype was seen a single time. This may be a read error, as it is one base from a much larger clone. The chain combines TRBV20-1 with TRBJ2-7, with D maybe TRBD2 (6 bases). CDR1 is DFQATT and CDR2 is SNEGSKA in the germline V gene (reference sequence). There are 12 residues in the CDR3. V lost 7 bases and J 8 bases, leaving 18 bases between the germline ends. The CDR3 bases are TGCAGTGGTAGCGGCACTAGAGGGAAGCAGTACTTC. Translated: CSGSGTRGKQYF.

The chain uses TRBV29-1 and TRBJ2-5, with 8 bases matching TRBD2. Germline V gene data show CDR1 as SQVTM and CDR2 as ANQGSEA. The CDR3 runs 15 residues. V gave up 8 bases and J gave up 6 bases; unmatched junction bases: 17. The CDR3 loop reads CSIRRSGSWAKTQYF. CDR3 DNA: TGCAGCATCCGACGAAGCGGGAGCTGGGCGAAGACCCAGTACTTC.

This clonotype was seen only a few times. A much more abundant neighbour one base away suggests this may be a read error. The gene calls are TRBV11-2 and TRBJ2-5; the match to TRBD2 covers 7 bases. Per the germline V gene, CDR1 is SGHAT and CDR2 is FQNNGV. The CDR3 has 15 residues. Germline trimming cut 4 bases from V and 5 bases from J; bases unmatched to any gene: 10. CDR3: CASSYRGEGRETQYF. Here the CDR3 DNA reads TGTGCCAGCAGCTACCGGGGGGAGGGCCGGGAGACCCAGTACTTC. Complete variable domain (other parts from reference TRBV11-2 and TRBJ2-5): EAGVAQSPRYKIIEKRQSVAFWCNPISGHATLYWYQQILGQGPKLLIQFQNNGVVDDSQLPKDRFSAERLKGVDSTLKIQPAKLEDSAVYLCASSYRGEGRETQYFGPGTRLLVL.

Concerning this clonotype: The junction shows a germline mismatch at one end, possibly a read error. The chain combines TRBV29-1 with TRBJ2-1; 7 bases match TRBD2. The CDR3 runs 14 residues. From germline, CDR1 is SQVTM and CDR2 ANQGSEA. The CDR3 nucleotides read TGCGGCGTCCAAGCGGGAAACTCCTACCATGAGCAGTTCTTC. Amino acid sequence: CGVQAGNSYHEQFF.

In regard to this clonotype: Lacking the conserved final phenylalanine or tryptophan, this CDR3 likely reflects a read error. The chain joins TRBV4-1 to TRBJ2-7, with D perhaps TRBD1 (6 bases). CDR1 is MGHRA and CDR2 is YSYEKL in the germline V gene. CDR3 length equals 16 residues. The CDR3 loop reads CDSSQDIGRGPYEQYY. The CDR3 nucleotides are TGCGACAGCAGCCAAGATATTGGCAGGGGCCCCTATGAGCAGTACTAC.

Remarks on this clonotype: The missing conserved phenylalanine or tryptophan at the end of this CDR3 makes a read error likely. The chain combines TRBV2 with TRBJ2-7; the match to TRBD2 covers 8 bases. Trimming cost V 8 bases and J 0 bases; bases outside gene matches: 12. This CDR3 comprises 16 residues. From germline, CDR1 is SNHLY and CDR2 FYNNEI. CDR3 nucleotide sequence: TGTGCCAGCCCTTCACCCGTTAGCGGGGACTCCTACGAGCAGTACTTA. Translated: CASPSPVSGDSYEQYL.

The count of this clonotype is one. Its ends do not fully match the called genes, so a read error is possible. CDR3 sequence reads: CVSSQVTLGAKNIQYF. The CDR3 nucleotides read TGTGTCAGCAGTCAAGTAACACTGGGAGCCAAAAACATTCAGTACTTC. The chain couples TRBV6-1 to TRBJ2-4, with no clear D. CDR1 is MNHNS and CDR2 is SASEGT in the germline V gene. The CDR3 contains 16 residues.

Regarding this clonotype: Possible read error: a much larger clone is one base away. This CDR3 is missing its conserved last phenylalanine or tryptophan, likely due to a read error. The rearrangement uses TRBV30 and TRBJ1-1; tentative D call: TRBD1 (5 bases). This CDR3 is 14 amino acids long. V was cut by 3 bases and J by 1 base, with 12 bases left in between. The germline gives CDR1 GTSNPN, CDR2 SVGIG (reference sequence). Here the CDR3 DNA reads TGTGCCTGGAGGGGGGGTGGGCGGAACACTGAAGCTTTCTCT. Its translation: CAWRGGGRNTEAFS.

Many counts were recorded for this clonotype. The chain combines TRBV29-1 with TRBJ2-5, with D possibly TRBD1 on 5 matching bases. CDR3 length: 13 amino acids. V lost 6 bases, J lost 0 bases, and 11 bases lay in between. Per germline, CDR1 SQVTM and CDR2 ANQGSEA. This CDR3 is CSVLTAYQETQYF. The CDR3 coding sequence is TGCAGCGTCCTGACAGCGTACCAAGAGACCCAGTACTTC.

This clonotype was observed a few times. At one end, the junction sequence differs from germline, possibly due to a read error. The chain couples TRBV28 to TRBJ2-7; TRBD1 aligns across 7 bases. This CDR3 has 12 amino acids. Germline lookup yields CDR1 MDHEN and CDR2 SYDVKM. The CDR3 coding sequence is TGTGCCAGCGTGAGACAGGGCCACGAGCAATACTTC. Its protein product is CASVRQGHEQYF.

About this clonotype itself: Since no conserved phenylalanine or tryptophan closes the CDR3, a read error is the likely cause. The CDR3 coding sequence is TGTGTCAGAAGCGGGAACTACGAGCAGTACTTA. This codes for CVRSGNYEQYL. V gene TRBV11-2 combines with J gene TRBJ2-7; 7 bases line up with TRBD2. The CDR3 covers 11 residues. Looked up from germline, CDR1 is SGHAT and CDR2 is FQNNGV.

With respect to this clonotype: A read error is possible here, since a much larger clone lies one base away. The chain combines TRBV5-1 with TRBJ1-3, with 7 positions matching TRBD1. Germline-derived CDR1 and CDR2 are SGHRS and YFSETQ. The CDR3 is 16 amino acids. DNA for the CDR3: TGCGTCAGCAGCTTGGACTCAGGGGGCTCTGGAAACACCATATATTTT. It encodes CVSSLDSGGSGNTIYF.

Concerning this clonotype: The junction shows a germline mismatch at one end, possibly a read error. The chain uses TRBV7-2 and TRBJ1-2; TRBD1 agrees at 8 bases. The length of the CDR3 is 13 residues. Germline V gene data show CDR1 as SGHTA and CDR2 as FQGNSA. Here the CDR3 reads CASSQGANYGYTF. CDR3 DNA: TGTGCCAGCAGCCAGGGGGCTAACTATGGATACACCTTC.

As to this clonotype: A junction end diverges from the germline sequence, so it may reflect a read error. This chain links TRBV11-2 with TRBJ2-1; perhaps TRBD2 as D (5 bases). The CDR3 covers 16 residues. In germline, CDR1 is SGHAT, CDR2 FQNNGV. DNA of the CDR3: TGTGCCAGCAGCCTCCAGGCTAGCAGGAGTAATGATGAGCTGTTCTTC. This encodes CASSLQASRSNDELFF. The whole variable domain, remainder taken from reference TRBV11-2 and TRBJ2-1, is EAGVAQSPRYKIIEKRQSVAFWCNPISGHATLYWYQQILGQGPKLLIQFQNNGVVDDSQLPKDRFSAERLKGVDSTLKIQPAKLEDSAVYLCASSLQASRSNDELFFGPGTRLTVL.

Of note for this clonotype: Just one base apart from a much larger clone, this may be a read error. The chain carries TRBV28 and TRBJ1-6; D is uncertain. The V end lost 6 bases, the J end lost 7 bases, and 10 bases lay between the germline ends. This CDR3 is 13 amino acids long. The germline V gene has CDR1 MDHEN and CDR2 SYDVKM. In DNA form, the CDR3 reads TGTGCCAGCAGACAACCGCGCAATTCACCCCTCCACTTT. As protein: CASRQPRNSPLHF.

The chain links TRBV30 to TRBJ1-2, with 11 bases identical to TRBD1. J gave up 4 bases and V 7 bases, and 14 bases lay outside the gene matches. CDR3 length: 16 amino acids. Looked up from germline, CDR1 is GTSNPN and CDR2 is SVGIG (reference sequence). CDR3 sequence (DNA): TGTGCCTTCAAAGACCCCTGGGACAGGGGGTTCTATGGCTACACCTTC. Protein sequence: CAFKDPWDRGFYGYTF.

About this clonotype itself: The conserved phenylalanine or tryptophan is not found at the CDR3 terminus, so this likely reflects a read error. The CDR3: CSVAGGWCMNTEAFS. Written as DNA, the CDR3 is TGCAGCGTTGCCGGGGGCTGGTGCATGAACACTGAAGCTTTCTCT. This chain connects TRBV29-1 to TRBJ1-1; D may be TRBD1 (6 bases). The CDR3 length is 15 residues. In germline, CDR1 is SQVTM, CDR2 ANQGSEA. The ends were cut back, 4 bases at V and 0 bases at J, with 15 bases in the middle.

The rearrangement joins TRBV4-3 to TRBJ1-2; TRBD1 might be the D (5 bases). This CDR3 is 16 amino acids long. CDR1 and CDR2 (germline): LGHNA, YSLEER. DNA for the CDR3: TGCGCAAGTAGCCAGGCAGAGGCAGGGAGGAACTATGGCTACACCTTC. Translating it yields CASSQAEAGRNYGYTF.

With respect to this clonotype: A read error may account for a junction end that differs from germline. This chain uses TRBV10-3 with TRBJ2-1; 9 nucleotides match TRBD2. This CDR3 region has 16 residues. Germline V gene sequence: CDR1 ENHRY, CDR2 SYGVKD. The CDR3 loop is CAISPGLAGNYNERFF. The CDR3 DNA is TGTGCCATCAGCCCGGGACTAGCAGGGAACTACAATGAGCGGTTCTTC.

Ten or more counts support this clonotype. This rearrangement joins TRBV28 to TRBJ2-7; 9 nucleotides agree with TRBD1. This CDR3 has 14 residues. The J segment lost 7 bases and the V segment lost 7 bases, leaving 11 bases of the junction unmatched. The germline V gene has CDR1 MDHEN and CDR2 SYDVKM. The CDR3: CASNRPGTGKEQYF. The CDR3 DNA reads TGTGCCAGCAATAGACCCGGGACAGGGAAAGAGCAGTACTTC.

Ten or more counts support this clonotype. This CDR3 reads CASSPRTSGRANEQFF. The CDR3 DNA follows: TGTGCCAGCAGTCCCCGGACTAGCGGGAGAGCAAATGAGCAGTTCTTC. J is TRBJ2-1 and V is TRBV6-2 or TRBV6-3; 13 bases are a match to TRBD2. The trim removed 5 bases at V and 7 bases at J, leaving 8 bases unmatched. CDR3 length equals 16 residues. Germline V gives CDR1 MNHEY, CDR2 SVGEGT.

This sequence joins TRBV6-5 and TRBJ1-6; possible D gene TRBD1, 6 bases. CDR1 MNHEY and CDR2 SVGAGI come from the germline V gene. This CDR3 contains 15 residues. Trimming removed 6 bases at V and 7 bases at J, with 16 bases between. CDR3 protein: CASRRDTGSNSPLHF. The CDR3 region has the DNA TGTGCCAGCAGGAGAGACACAGGGAGCAATTCACCCCTCCACTTT.

About this clonotype: This is likely a read error, given that the CDR3 carries no conserved phenylalanine or tryptophan at its end. The rearrangement links TRBV12-3 or TRBV12-4 to TRBJ1-6, with D possibly being TRBD1 (5 bases). The CDR3 length is 12 residues. The V and J ends lost 10 bases and 8 bases respectively, with 12 bases between them. Written as DNA, the CDR3 is TGTGCCATCAGGGAACCTGATTCACCCCTCCACTCT. Translation: CAIREPDSPLHS.

Remarks on this clonotype: An end of the junction does not agree with germline; a read error may underlie this. The CDR3 DNA is TGTGTCAGCAGCTGGGCTATCGGGAGGGCCAATGAGCAGTTCTTC. It specifies CVSSWAIGRANEQFF. V gene TRBV5-4 combines with J gene TRBJ2-1, with 8 bases that match TRBD2. The CDR3 totals 15 residues. Germline CDR1 is SGHNT and CDR2 is YYREEE (reference sequence).